This TCR beta chain was found in a study of blood T cell repertoires in COVID-19 (TCRdb year 2020). In terms of the full investigation: Samples from collaborators originated in the United States, Italy and Spain and spanned both the acute and convalescent phases of COVID-19. The prospective study material was composed of cDNA or gDNA derived from T cells, B-cell-depleted T cells, or PBMCs. Subjects who had been exposed to COVID-19, were actively infected with it, or had recovered from it provided the deeply sampled blood TCRbeta repertoires that made up the dataset. The repertoires were released in a freely available public database meant as a resource for research on the immune response to SARS-CoV-2. The samples were drawn from the first 160 participants of the ongoing ImmuneRACE study and from 1,254 subjects provided by 6 global collaborators. A de-identified subject ID, COVID-19 status, age in years and sex were almost always included in the sample metadata. Where HLA class I and class II types were available, the types were taken from metadata supplied by the sample provider, not from assay-based typing. Study-wide conclusions, independent of this receptor: The amount of clinical and demographic metadata varied by source and participant and was provided uncurated.

Each collaborating institution followed its own protocols to collect whole blood in K2EDTA tubes. For TCRbeta analysis, collaborator samples were shipped as frozen whole blood, as isolated PBMCs, or as DNA extracted from either sample type. From cysteine to phenylalanine, the CDR3 is 12 amino acids long. The kept DNA is CDR3 alone, 36 bases in frame from the first base. From a lookup of the germline V gene, CDR1 and CDR2 are MNHEY and SVGEGT. The junction shows trimming of 5 bases on V and 10 bases on J, and the gene matches do not reach 1 base of it. Concerning this clone itself: Its binding antigen is unknown. No base quality values were provided; no much bigger clone lies one nucleotide off.

TCRbeta CDR3 regions were amplified from genomic DNA using the immunoSEQ Assay, a bias-controlled multiplex PCR. The authors' pipeline ran thus. The number of nucleated cells in each sample was estimated by amplification of reference gene primers within the assay. To quantify the absolute abundance of each unique TCRbeta CDR3 rearrangement, sequence reads were collapsed and filtered. For each sample, productive Simpson clonality was calculated as the square root of Simpson's diversity index across productive rearrangements. TCRdb retrieved this table from immuneACCESS and kept in-frame rearrangements only. Not all clones are present; in checked studies, unresolved V genes account for under half, and no reason is known for the remainder. Clonal size and the V and J genes are those of that table, whereas D and trimming came from the DNA. This sample holds some 150,000 clones; approximately 81% were observed only once. About 0.95% of the sample lies in the top ten.

The TCR sequence derives from a man between 35 and 55 years old with acute or convalescent COVID-19. The chain is encoded by TRBV6-2 or TRBV6-3 joined to TRBJ1-6; 8 junctional bases match TRBD1. The material sequenced was peripheral blood. The encoded CDR3 is CASSTGGSPLHF. In nucleotide form, the sequence is TGTGCCAGCAGTACAGGGGGGTCACCCCTCCACTTT.